This T cell receptor (beta chain) was identified during a study of blood T cells in healthy people across ages. Germline values: CDR1 SQVTM, CDR2 ANQGSEA. The CDR3 totals 11 residues. The germline V and J ends were trimmed by 3 bases and 5 bases, with 7 bases remaining between them. A second PCR of 7 to 11 cycles used a sample-barcoded 5' primer and a J-beta primer mix. TCRdb reprocessed the 5' RACE reads with MiXCR, giving one entry per CDR3 protein. The table has roughly 2 million distinct CDR3 sequences, 49% seen once. The table lists this clonotype with a few counts. The sample was blood. The sequence derives from a woman aged 35 to 49 in good health. This chain joins TRBV29-1 and TRBJ2-5; no reliable D call. The chain's CDR3 is CSVDMSETQYF. CDR3 sequence (DNA): TGCAGCGTTGACATGAGTGAGACCCAGTACTTC.